The rows below give T cell receptor beta chains drawn from one sample of a study of post-analysis software for immune sequencing data. TCRdb re-called the PCR reads through MiXCR, storing one row per CDR3 protein. The data show about 820,000 distinct CDR3 sequences, roughly 58% seen once. The sample was blood. The receptors derive from a girl between 5 and 17 years old with multiple sclerosis. The CDR3 runs from the conserved cysteine through the conserved F or W. A D gene is named only where the DNA matches it firmly. Expanded clones get a size class; other rows say once, few or many, or leave the size out.

TRBV27	.	.	TRBJ2-1	CASIPGIPGYNEQFF	TGTGCCAGCATTCCCGGGATCCCGGGGTACAATGAGCAGTTCTTC
TRBV20-1	.	.	TRBJ1-2	CSASMPGTNYGYTF	TGCAGTGCTAGTATGCCAGGCACCAACTATGGCTACACCTTC
TRBV3-1	TRBD2	.	TRBJ2-7	CASSQRSLAGTYEQYF	TGTGCCAGCAGCCAACGTAGCCTAGCGGGCACCTACGAGCAGTACTTC
TRBV6-5	.	few	TRBJ2-3	CASRRDRASTDTQYF	TGTGCCAGCAGACGGGACCGAGCTAGCACAGATACGCAGTATTTT
TRBV20-1	.	.	TRBJ2-1	CSARDYKRPDGLNEQFF	TGCAGTGCTAGAGATTATAAGCGGCCAGATGGATTGAATGAGCAGTTCTTC
TRBV12-3/TRBV12-4	.	.	TRBJ2-7	CASTLRGDEQYF	TGTGCCAGCACCTTGAGGGGAGACGAGCAGTACTTC
TRBV5-1	.	.	TRBJ1-5	CASSHGQPMQPQHF	TGCGCCAGCAGCCACGGACAGCCGATGCAGCCCCAGCATTTT
TRBV5-6	TRBD2	few	TRBJ2-4	CASSFRGGTKNIQYF	TGTGCCAGCAGCTTCCGGGGGGGGACCAAAAACATTCAGTACTTC
TRBV9	.	.	TRBJ1-1	CASSVEAGSTEAFF	TGTGCCAGCAGCGTAGAAGCAGGTAGTACTGAAGCTTTCTTT
TRBV28	.	.	TRBJ2-2	CASGRGRTGELFF	TGTGCCAGCGGAAGAGGAAGGACCGGGGAGCTGTTTTTT
TRBV10-3	.	.	TRBJ1-2	CAISELRHTNYGYTF	TGTGCCATCAGTGAGCTGAGACATACTAACTATGGCTACACCTTC
TRBV7-9	.	.	TRBJ2-7	CASSLLAPDEQYF	TGTGCCAGCAGCTTACTGGCTCCGGACGAGCAGTACTTC
TRBV5-1	TRBD2	.	TRBJ2-1	CASSLEASGDYNEQFF	TGCGCCAGCAGCTTGGAAGCTAGCGGGGATTACAATGAGCAGTTCTTC
TRBV7-9	.	.	TRBJ1-1	CASSPRGGTGREAFF	TGTGCCAGCAGCCCCCGGGGGGGCACTGGTAGAGAAGCTTTCTTT
TRBV12-5	.	.	TRBJ2-5	CASGLTTGHLQETQYF	TGTGCTAGTGGTTTGACCACGGGTCACCTACAAGAGACCCAGTACTTC
TRBV5-1	.	.	TRBJ2-1	CASSFRTINEQFF	TGCGCCAGCAGCTTTAGGACGATCAATGAGCAGTTCTTC
TRBV2	.	.	TRBJ1-5	CASSEQTNQPQHF	TGTGCCAGCAGTGAACAGACCAATCAGCCCCAGCATTTT
TRBV12-3/TRBV12-4	TRBD2	once	TRBJ2-3	CASSFPAGGPLTQYF	TGTGCCAGCAGTTTTCCTGCGGGAGGACCCCTTACGCAGTATTTT
TRBV27	.	.	TRBJ1-5	CASIHLHSNQPQHF	TGTGCCAGCATTCATCTCCATAGCAATCAGCCCCAGCATTTT
TRBV24-1	.	.	TRBJ2-7	CATSDCWRAGTYEQYF	TGTGCCACCAGTGATTGTTGGCGGGCGGGAACCTACGAGCAGTACTTC
TRBV9	.	.	TRBJ1-2	CASSVVTGDGYTF	TGTGCCAGCAGCGTAGTGACCGGGGATGGCTACACCTTC
TRBV7-3	TRBD1	.	TRBJ2-5	CASSSTGTGEETQYF	TGTGCCAGCAGCTCTACCGGGACAGGGGAAGAGACCCAGTACTTC
TRBV4-1	TRBD1	.	TRBJ2-7	CASSPIGTGAAEQYF	TGCGCCAGCAGCCCGATAGGGACAGGGGCTGCCGAGCAGTACTTC
TRBV5-1	.	.	TRBJ1-2	CASSPPSTNYGYTF	TGCGCCAGCAGCCCCCCCTCTACTAACTATGGCTACACCTTC
TRBV29-1	.	few	TRBJ1-1	CSVAGISGLVEAFF	TGCAGCGTTGCGGGGATTTCTGGTTTGGTTGAAGCTTTCTTT
TRBV3-1	.	.	TRBJ1-1	CASSEGGKAFF	TGTGCCAGCAGCGAAGGGGGGAAGGCTTTCTTT
TRBV10-3	TRBD2	few	TRBJ2-7	CAIKGTSGDSGEQYF	TGTGCCATCAAAGGGACTAGCGGGGACTCGGGCGAGCAGTACTTC
TRBV15	.	.	TRBJ1-1	CATSNTAPPEAFF	TGTGCCACCAGTAACACAGCTCCTCCTGAAGCTTTCTTT
TRBV7-2	TRBD1	.	TRBJ1-2	CASSPAGTANNYGYTF	TGTGCCAGCAGCCCGGCCGGGACAGCCAACAACTATGGCTACACCTTC
TRBV10-3	TRBD2	many	TRBJ2-7	CAISEGLASHYEQYF	TGTGCCATCAGTGAGGGACTAGCTTCCCACTACGAGCAGTACTTC
TRBV6-2/TRBV6-3	TRBD1	.	TRBJ2-3	CASSYRQGHYTQYF	TGTGCCAGCAGTTATCGACAGGGTCATTATACGCAGTATTTT
TRBV14	.	few	TRBJ2-7	CASSQDWTGQYF	TGTGCCAGCAGCCAAGACTGGACCGGGCAGTACTTC
TRBV5-1	.	.	TRBJ2-1	CASSLKFDRDDYYNEQFF	TGCGCCAGCAGCCTAAAATTCGACCGGGACGATTACTACAATGAGCAGTTCTTC
TRBV6-1	TRBD1	.	TRBJ2-5	CASSPWTGLETQYF	TGTGCCAGCAGTCCCTGGACAGGGCTAGAGACCCAGTACTTC
TRBV28	TRBD2	.	TRBJ2-7	CASSPGTSGLVYEQYF	TGTGCCAGCAGTCCGGGGACTAGCGGGTTAGTCTACGAGCAGTACTTC
TRBV14	.	.	TRBJ2-1	CASSQEGTNNEQFF	TGTGCCAGCAGCCAAGAAGGAACAAACAATGAGCAGTTCTTC
TRBV20-1	.	.	TRBJ1-2	CSARGALWGYTF	TGCAGTGCTAGAGGAGCCCTTTGGGGCTACACCTTC
TRBV6-8	.	.	TRBJ2-5	CASRTMGQYF	TGTGCCAGCAGGACTATGGGCCAGTACTTC
TRBV6-5	TRBD1	few	TRBJ2-7	CASSATGGGSYEQYF	TGTGCCAGCAGTGCCACAGGGGGTGGCTCCTACGAGCAGTACTTC
TRBV5-5	.	.	TRBJ1-1	CASSWGLPTEAFF	TGTGCCAGCAGCTGGGGTCTCCCAACTGAAGCTTTCTTT
TRBV4-1	TRBD2	few	TRBJ2-7	CASTPLVRSGRAVPYEQYF	TGCGCCAGCACTCCTTTGGTGCGTAGCGGGAGGGCAGTCCCCTACGAGCAGTACTTC
TRBV30	.	.	TRBJ1-6	CAWSSGANYNSPLHF	TGTGCCTGGAGTTCCGGGGCGAATTATAATTCACCCCTCCACTTT
TRBV7-3	TRBD1	.	TRBJ2-1	CASSQPDRGDEQFF	TGTGCCAGCAGCCAACCCGACAGGGGAGATGAGCAGTTCTTC
TRBV7-6	.	.	TRBJ2-5	CASSLVSYRVDETQYF	TGTGCCAGCAGCTTAGTCTCCTACAGGGTGGATGAGACCCAGTACTTC
TRBV20-1	TRBD1	.	TRBJ2-5	CSVSPRDRGWKTQYF	TGCAGTGTCTCCCCCCGGGACAGGGGTTGGAAGACCCAGTACTTC